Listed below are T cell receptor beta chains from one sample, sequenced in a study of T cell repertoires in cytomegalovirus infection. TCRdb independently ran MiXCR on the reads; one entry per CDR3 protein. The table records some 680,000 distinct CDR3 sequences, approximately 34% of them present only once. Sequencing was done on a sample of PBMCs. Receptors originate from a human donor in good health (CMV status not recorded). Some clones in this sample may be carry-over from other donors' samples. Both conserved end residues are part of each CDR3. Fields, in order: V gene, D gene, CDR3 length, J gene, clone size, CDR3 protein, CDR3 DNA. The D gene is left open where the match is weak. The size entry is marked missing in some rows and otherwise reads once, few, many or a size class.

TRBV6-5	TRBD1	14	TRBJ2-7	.	CASSLDRESHEQYF	TGTGCCAGCAGTTTAGACAGGGAAAGCCACGAGCAGTACTTC
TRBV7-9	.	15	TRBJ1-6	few	CASSLDGLGNSPLHF	TGTGCCAGCAGCTTAGACGGGCTGGGGAATTCACCCCTCCACTTT
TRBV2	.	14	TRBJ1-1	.	CAGTREGLNTEAFF	TGTGCCGGCACCAGGGAAGGGTTGAACACTGAAGCTTTCTTT
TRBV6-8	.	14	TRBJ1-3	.	CASSLRPFGNTIYF	TGTGCCAGCAGTTTACGACCGTTTGGAAACACCATATATTTT
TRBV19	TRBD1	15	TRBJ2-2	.	CASSTGQGSTGELFF	TGTGCCAGTAGTACGGGACAGGGATCCACCGGGGAGCTGTTTTTT
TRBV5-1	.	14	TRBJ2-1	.	CASSLTLPGNEQFF	TGCGCCAGCAGCTTGACTCTTCCAGGCAATGAGCAGTTCTTC
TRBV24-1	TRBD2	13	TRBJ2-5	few	CATSSGVRETQYF	TGTGCCACCAGTAGCGGGGTGCGGGAGACCCAGTACTTC
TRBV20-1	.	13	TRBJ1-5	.	CSARWGGNQPQHF	TGCAGTGCTAGATGGGGAGGCAATCAGCCCCAGCATTTT
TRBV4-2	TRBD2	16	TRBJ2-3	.	CASSQDFTSGTDTQYF	TGTGCCAGCAGCCAAGACTTCACTAGCGGCACAGATACGCAGTATTTT
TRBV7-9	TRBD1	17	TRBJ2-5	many	CASSLGQDRGPKETQYF	TGTGCCAGCAGCCTAGGCCAGGACAGGGGGCCGAAAGAGACCCAGTACTTC
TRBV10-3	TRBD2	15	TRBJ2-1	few	CAISESVGREKEQFF	TGTGCCATCAGTGAGTCAGTGGGGAGGGAGAAGGAGCAGTTCTTC
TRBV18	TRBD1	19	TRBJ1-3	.	CASSPLRTGESLSGNTIYF	TGTGCCAGCTCACCACTCAGGACAGGCGAATCCCTATCTGGAAACACCATATATTTT
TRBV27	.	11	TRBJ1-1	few	CASILGREAFF	TGTGCCAGCATCCTAGGCCGTGAAGCTTTCTTT
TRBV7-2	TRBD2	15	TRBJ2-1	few	CASTLAGGPSNEQFF	TGTGCCAGCACTCTAGCGGGAGGGCCCTCCAATGAGCAGTTCTTC
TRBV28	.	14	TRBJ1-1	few	CASRFQEGSTEAFF	TGTGCCAGCCGTTTCCAGGAAGGGTCCACTGAAGCTTTCTTT
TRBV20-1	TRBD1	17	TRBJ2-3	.	CSARDLGDRGYTDTQYF	TGCAGTGCTAGAGATCTAGGGGACAGGGGGTACACAGATACGCAGTATTTT